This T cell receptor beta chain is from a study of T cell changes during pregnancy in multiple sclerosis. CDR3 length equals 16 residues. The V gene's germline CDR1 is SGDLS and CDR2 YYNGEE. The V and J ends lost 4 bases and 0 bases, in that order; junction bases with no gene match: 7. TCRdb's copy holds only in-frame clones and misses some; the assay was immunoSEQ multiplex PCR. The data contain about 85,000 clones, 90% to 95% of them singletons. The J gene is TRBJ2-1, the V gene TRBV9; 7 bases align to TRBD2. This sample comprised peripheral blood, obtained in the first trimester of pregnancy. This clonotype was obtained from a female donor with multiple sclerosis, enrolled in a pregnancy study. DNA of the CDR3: TGTGCCAGCAGCCGGGGAGGGCAGAGCTCCTACAATGAGCAGTTCTTC. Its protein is CASSRGGQSSYNEQFF. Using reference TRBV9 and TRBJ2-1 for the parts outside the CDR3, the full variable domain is DSGVTQTPKHLITATGQRVTLRCSPRSGDLSVYWYQQSLDQGLQFLIQYYNGEERAKGNILERFSAQQFPDLHSELNLSSLELGDSALYFCASSRGGQSSYNEQFFGPGTRLTVL.